Presented here are 20 T cell receptor beta chains from one specimen sequenced in a study of blood T cells in healthy people across ages. PCR was performed a second time for about 7 to 12 cycles using a sample-barcoded 5' primer and a J-beta primer mix. TCRdb itself ran the 5' RACE reads through MiXCR, one entry per CDR3 protein. The sample lists about a million distinct CDR3 sequences; approximately 38% were seen once. The specimen sequenced was blood. The receptor source for this set is a man between 18 and 35 years old in good health.

The chain uses TRBV20-1 and TRBJ1-1; tentative D call: TRBD1 (5 bases). Germline V gives CDR1 DFQATT, CDR2 SNEGSKA (reference sequence). The CDR3 is 14 residues long. Between the trimmed V and J ends, which lost 0 bases and 4 bases, there was a span of 12 bases. The CDR3 sequence: CSAREGGGSTEAFF. The DNA for the CDR3 is TGCAGTGCTAGAGAGGGCGGGGGAAGCACTGAAGCTTTCTTT.

Comments on this clonotype: One junction end disagrees with the germline gene, perhaps due to a read error. The CDR3 loop is CVSSRGQLINQPQHF. CDR3 DNA sequence: TGTGTCAGCAGCCGGGGACAGTTAATTAATCAGCCCCAGCATTTT. The rearrangement joins TRBV5-6 to TRBJ1-5, with TRBD1 identical over 7 bases. This CDR3 spans 15 amino acids. The germline V gene encodes CDR1 SGHDT and CDR2 YYEEEE.

V and J are TRBV24-1 and TRBJ1-3; D is possibly TRBD1 (5 bases). The CDR3 spans 14 residues. CDR1 KGHDR and CDR2 SFDVKD come from the germline V gene. V lost 3 bases and J lost 4, with 9 bases in between. CDR3 residues: CATSDGGGGNTIYF. For the CDR3, the DNA is TGTGCCACCAGTGATGGCGGGGGAGGAAACACCATATATTTT.

The V and J genes are TRBV5-1 and TRBJ2-5; the D is unclear. This CDR3 has 14 amino acids. CDR1 is SGHRS, CDR2 YFSETQ, per germline. Trimming pared 2 bases from V and 1 base from J, leaving 9 bases between. The CDR3 sequence: CASSLTRPQETQYF. The CDR3 DNA sequence: TGCGCCAGCAGCTTAACCCGGCCCCAAGAGACCCAGTACTTC.

The rearrangement uses TRBV4-2 and TRBJ2-2, with D uncertain. Trimming took 0 bases from V and 3 from J, leaving 8 bases between them. The CDR3 consists of 15 residues. The germline gives CDR1 LGHNA, CDR2 YNFKEQ. CDR3 residues: CASSQEGTDTGELFF. CDR3 coding DNA: TGTGCCAGCAGCCAAGAGGGAACGGACACCGGGGAGCTGTTTTTT.

This chain joins TRBV14 and TRBJ2-1, with a weak D call TRBD1 (5 bases). Germline V gives CDR1 SGHDN, CDR2 FVKESK. This CDR3 is built from 12 residues. The V and J ends lost 0 bases and 15 bases respectively, with 12 bases between them. CDR3 coding DNA: TGTGCCAGCAGCCAAGATACCAGGGATCCGTTCTTC. This codes for CASSQDTRDPFF.

This clonotype was seen more than once but under ten times. The chain carries TRBV12-3 or TRBV12-4 and TRBJ1-1, with a possible D match to TRBD1 (5 bases). Trimming removed 6 bases from V and 0 bases from J, with 11 bases in between. The CDR3 runs 14 residues. The CDR3 bases are TGTGCCAGCAGGAGGGACGGACTGAACACTGAAGCTTTCTTT. It specifies CASRRDGLNTEAFF.

This clonotype is a singleton in its sample. The chain recombines TRBV4-3 with TRBJ1-2, with a weak D call TRBD1 (6 bases). V was cut by 0 bases and J by 1 base, with 15 bases left in between. Germline V CDR1 and CDR2: LGHNA, YSLEER. The CDR3 length is 17 residues. The CDR3 sequence is CASSQDLGGGFNYGYTF. DNA for the CDR3: TGCGCCAGCAGCCAAGATCTAGGGGGAGGATTTAACTATGGCTACACCTTC.

In this sample, this clonotype turned up a few times. The chain couples TRBV21-1 to TRBJ1-2. TRBV21-1 is described as a pseudogene. The length of the CDR3 is 15 residues. CDR3 nucleotides: TGTGCCAGCAGCAAAGGGACGATCCTAAACTATGGCTACACCTTC. Protein product: CASSKGTILNYGYTF.

Note on this clonotype: One base away lies a much larger clone, so this may be a sequencing read error. V usage is TRBV20-1 and J usage is TRBJ2-7, with TRBD2 matching 7 bases. The J segment lost 7 bases and the V segment lost 6 bases, leaving 15 bases of the junction unmatched. Germline lookup yields CDR1 DFQATT and CDR2 SNEGSKA (reference sequence). This CDR3 is 14 amino acids long. Here the CDR3 reads CSASPTSNYNEQYF. As DNA, the CDR3 is TGCAGTGCCTCCCCGACTAGCAACTACAATGAGCAGTACTTC.

The chain recombines TRBV6-2 or TRBV6-3 with TRBJ2-2; perhaps TRBD1 as D (6 bases). The V end was cut by 3 bases, the J end by 4 bases, with 9 bases between. Germline values: CDR1 MNHEY, CDR2 SVGEGT. The CDR3 loop spans 14 amino acids. The CDR3 DNA reads TGTGCCAGCAGTTATTGGACAGTCACCGGGGAGCTGTTTTTT. Protein sequence: CASSYWTVTGELFF.

The rearrangement joins TRBV28 to TRBJ2-1; D perhaps matches TRBD1 (7 bases). CDR3 size: 14 residues. CDR1 MDHEN and CDR2 SYDVKM come from the germline V gene. The germline V and J ends were trimmed by 2 bases and 7 bases, with 12 bases remaining between them. CDR3 region: CASSLAQGGNEQFF. The CDR3 region has the DNA TGTGCCAGCAGTTTAGCGCAGGGGGGAAATGAGCAGTTCTTC.

The V call is TRBV10-3, the J call TRBJ2-3, with D possibly matching TRBD2 (5 bases). CDR1 ENHRY and CDR2 SYGVKD come from the germline V gene. Between the trimmed V and J ends, which lost 0 bases and 2 bases, there was a span of 12 bases. The CDR3 is 16 amino acids. The DNA for the CDR3 is TGTGCCATCAGTGAGTCGATCGGAGGTCTCACAGATACGCAGTATTTT. As protein: CAISESIGGLTDTQYF.

This chain links TRBV27 with TRBJ2-3, with a weak D call TRBD1 (6 bases). V was trimmed by 6 bases and J by 2 bases, leaving 15 bases between them. Germline V lookup: CDR1 MNHEY, CDR2 SMNVEV (reference sequence). The CDR3 length is 15 residues. The CDR3 sequence is CASRTGTTPTDTQYF. CDR3 bases: TGTGCCAGCAGGACCGGGACAACCCCCACAGATACGCAGTATTTT.

The V gene is TRBV5-1, the J gene TRBJ2-1; D gene unclear. With 4 bases removed from V and 4 bases from J, the gap between germline ends came to 15 bases. CDR1 and CDR2 (germline): SGHRS, YFSETQ. The CDR3 loop spans 15 amino acids. The CDR3 coding sequence is TGCGCCAGCAGCCCACACGACTCCCTATACAATGAGCAGTTCTTC. Translated, it gives CASSPHDSLYNEQFF.

The V and J genes are TRBV6-1 and TRBJ1-1; 7 nucleotides align to TRBD1. CDR3 length: 15 amino acids. Trimming took 8 bases from V and 3 from J; bases not matched to a gene: 12. Germline CDR1 is MNHNS and CDR2 is SASEGT. CDR3 nucleotide sequence: TGTGCCAGCGCATTCCCAGGGGGATCGGACACTGAAGCTTTCTTT. It translates to CASAFPGGSDTEAFF.

This clonotype has only a few counts. The chain combines TRBV4-3 with TRBJ2-1; 10 nucleotides align to TRBD2. The CDR3 length is 16 residues. Germline V gene sequence: CDR1 LGHNA, CDR2 YSLEER. The ends lost 1 base at V and 5 bases at J; junction bases unmatched: 5. The CDR3 here is CASSQALAGLNNEQFF. The CDR3 DNA sequence: TGCGCCAGCAGCCAAGCACTAGCGGGGTTGAACAATGAGCAGTTCTTC.

Only a few counts were recorded for this clonotype. The rearrangement uses TRBV9 and TRBJ2-5; D is perhaps TRBD2 (5 bases). Trimming shortened V by 0 bases and J by 2 bases, and 11 bases separated the two germline ends. The CDR3 runs 15 residues. Germline V gene data show CDR1 as SGDLS and CDR2 as YYNGEE. The CDR3 loop reads CASSVGIARQETQYF. Here the CDR3 DNA reads TGTGCCAGCAGCGTAGGAATAGCGCGACAAGAGACCCAGTACTTC.

J is TRBJ1-6 and V is TRBV7-2; 9 bases are a match to TRBD1. Germline trimming cut 5 bases from V and 10 bases from J; bases unmatched to any gene: 6. The CDR3 runs to 14 residues. Germline V gives CDR1 SGHTA, CDR2 FQGNSA. This CDR3 reads CASSTGQGVSPLHF. The CDR3, as DNA: TGTGCCAGCAGCACGGGACAGGGAGTCTCACCCCTCCACTTT.

This clonotype has only one observation. V usage is TRBV11-2 and J usage is TRBJ1-1, with D unresolved. CDR1 is SGHAT, CDR2 FQNNGV, per germline. The CDR3 consists of 14 residues. The V end was cut by 1 base, the J end by 5 bases, with 11 bases between. CDR3 bases: TGTGCCAGCAGCTTAGTTGTTTTCAGTACTGAAGCTTTCTTT. As protein: CASSLVVFSTEAFF.